Below, one T cell receptor (beta chain) is given with its context. Its antigen is unidentified. These data belong to a study of shared clonotypes between healthy human individuals. The study, taken as a whole, reports: Sharing across a few donors was seen in roughly 5.2% of naive CD4 clonotypes.

Sequenced by immunoSEQ multiplex PCR; TCRdb stores in-frame clones only, minus some. The sample yields about 1.5 million clones, 95% to 99% seen once. Germline CDR1 reads MNHEY; CDR2 reads SVGAGI. The length of the CDR3 is 14 residues. After removal of 6 bases from V and 6 bases from J, the junction contained 6 bases not matched to a gene. The chain combines TRBV6-5 with TRBJ2-1; 9 nucleotides match TRBD1. This clonotype was sampled from a man aged 25-45 years in good health. Sequenced material: naive CD4+ T cells sorted from blood. Subset denoted: CD45RA+ positively selected. The CDR3 bases are TGTGCCAGCAGAGGCGGGACAGGGTTCAATGAGCAGTTCTTC. Translating gives CASRGGTGFNEQFF.